These 17 T cell receptor beta chains were sequenced from one sample in a study of patients and donors after allogeneic stem cell transplantation. TCRdb re-called the RT-PCR reads through MiXCR, storing one row per CDR3 protein. Among about a million distinct CDR3 sequences, more than 15% were seen once, and the ten largest hold 5% to 6.5%. The material sequenced was blood, either unsorted or a sorted T cell fraction (not recorded which). All receptors come from a human donor who was either an allogeneic HSCT recipient or a stem cell or donor lymphocyte infusion donor (not recorded which). It is not recorded whose cells these are; they may come from a transplant donor.

This chain uses TRBV24-1 with TRBJ2-3, with D maybe TRBD1 (6 bases). The CDR3 sequence is 17 residues long. Germline values: CDR1 KGHDR, CDR2 SFDVKD. The germline V and J ends were trimmed by 2 bases and 2 bases, with 16 bases remaining between them. CDR3 sequence reads: CATSDSSQGASTDTQYF. Here the CDR3 DNA reads TGTGCCACCAGTGATTCCTCACAGGGAGCTTCCACAGATACGCAGTATTTT.

The rearrangement uses TRBV5-6 and TRBJ2-5; TRBD2 might be the D (5 bases). This CDR3 is built from 16 residues. V lost 0 bases and J lost 6, with 18 bases in between. Germline V lookup: CDR1 SGHDT, CDR2 YYEEEE. The CDR3 DNA sequence: TGTGCCAGCAGCTTGGGAAGACGGACGGGGTGGCAGACCCAGTACTTC. This codes for CASSLGRRTGWQTQYF.

This clonotype occurred a few times. The chain recombines TRBV7-3 with TRBJ2-7, with 7 nucleotides matching TRBD1. The length of the CDR3 is 15 residues. V trimming: 5 bases; J trimming: 3 bases; junction bases outside the gene matches: 10. Germline CDR1 SGHTA, CDR2 FQGTGA. CDR3: CASSPRGQIIYEQYF. Written as DNA, the CDR3 is TGTGCCAGCAGCCCAAGGGGACAGATTATCTACGAGCAGTACTTC.

This clonotype was counted only a few times. The CDR3 here is CASSLKGGWTEAFF. In DNA, the CDR3 is TGTGCCAGCAGTTTAAAGGGGGGATGGACTGAAGCTTTCTTT. The V and J genes are TRBV12-3 or TRBV12-4 and TRBJ1-1; D may be TRBD1 (6 bases). V shed 2 bases and J shed 5 bases, with 12 bases lying between them. The CDR3 loop spans 14 amino acids.

This chain links TRBV3-1 with TRBJ2-1, with 10 bases matching TRBD2. The V gene's germline CDR1 is LGHDT and CDR2 YNNKEL (reference sequence). Trimming cost V 0 bases and J 4 bases; bases outside gene matches: 18. The CDR3 extends over 21 amino acids. The CDR3 reads CASSQDCYQRGGPWLYNEQFF. CDR3 DNA: TGTGCCAGCAGCCAAGATTGTTATCAGCGGGGGGGCCCTTGGCTGTACAATGAGCAGTTCTTC.

This clonotype has just a few counts. The chain employs TRBV6-1 and TRBJ2-3, with 9 positions matching TRBD2. With V trimmed by 6 bases and J by 2 bases, 9 bases remained unmatched. This CDR3 contains 16 residues. Germline V CDR1 and CDR2: MNHNS, SASEGT. In DNA form, the CDR3 reads TGTGCCAGCAGCCCCCTTAGCGGGGGCCCCACAGATACGCAGTATTTT. It encodes CASSPLSGGPTDTQYF.

This clonotype was seen more than once but under ten times. The chain links TRBV2 to TRBJ2-5; D unresolved. With 6 bases removed from V and 7 bases from J, the gap between germline ends came to 6 bases. The CDR3 spans 10 residues. Germline V gene lookup returns CDR1 SNHLY and CDR2 FYNNEI. The CDR3 DNA reads as TGTGCCAGCAGATCCGGGACCCAGTACTTC. Its translation: CASRSGTQYF.

The chain is built from TRBV2 and TRBJ1-5, with a tentative D call TRBD1 (5 bases). This CDR3 spans 13 amino acids. The ends were cut back, 8 bases at V and 2 bases at J, with 10 bases in the middle. Germline CDR1 and CDR2: SNHLY and FYNNEI. This CDR3 is CASGGVGNQPQHF. The CDR3 DNA reads TGTGCCAGCGGAGGGGTGGGCAATCAGCCCCAGCATTTT.

V gene TRBV7-3 combines with J gene TRBJ1-1; D ambiguous. This CDR3 contains 14 residues. Trimming took off 6 bases at V and 1 base at J, with 12 bases between the two ends. Germline lookup yields CDR1 SGHTA and CDR2 FQGTGA. The DNA for the CDR3 is TGTGCCAGCAGTCTGGACGGTAAGAACACTGAAGCTTTCTTT. Encoded protein: CASSLDGKNTEAFF.

This clonotype turned up a few times. CDR3 coding DNA: TGTGCCATCAGTGAGTCGTCTCAGGGCAGGGGGAAAAACACCGGGGAGCTGTTTTTT. Translating it yields CAISESSQGRGKNTGELFF. The genes are TRBV10-3 and TRBJ2-2; 7 nucleotides line up with TRBD1. The CDR3 loop spans 19 amino acids. With V trimmed by 0 bases and J by 2 bases, 12 bases remained unmatched. Germline lookup yields CDR1 ENHRY and CDR2 SYGVKD.

The rearrangement uses TRBV18 and TRBJ1-2, with TRBD1 identical over 8 bases. This CDR3 has 13 amino acids. The trim removed 10 bases at V and 8 bases at J, leaving 12 bases unmatched. Germline lookup yields CDR1 KGHSH and CDR2 LQKENI. DNA of the CDR3: TGTGCCACCACCGGACAGGGATTAGGAGGCTACACCTTC. Translating it yields CATTGQGLGGYTF. Full variable domain (remainder filled in from reference TRBV18 and TRBJ1-2): NAGVMQNPRHLVRRRGQEARLRCSPMKGHSHVYWYRQLPEEGLKFMVYLQKENIIDESGMPKERFSAEFPKEGPSILRIQQVVRGDSAAYFCATTGQGLGGYTFGSGTRLTVV.

The CDR3 DNA follows: TGTGCCAGCAGTTACCCTCGGGGGCTAAAGGACGAGCAGTACTTC. Its translation is CASSYPRGLKDEQYF. V gene TRBV6-5 combines with J gene TRBJ2-7; D may match TRBD1 or TRBD2 (6 bases each). Looked up from germline, CDR1 is MNHEY and CDR2 is SVGAGI. The CDR3 sequence is 15 residues long. The V end lost 2 bases, the J end lost 5 bases, and 16 bases lay between the germline ends.

This clonotype came up many times. The chain is built from TRBV29-1 and TRBJ2-3; a weak D match, TRBD1 (6 bases). V lost 4 bases, J lost 2 bases, and 16 bases lay in between. Germline lookup yields CDR1 SQVTM and CDR2 ANQGSEA. The CDR3 sequence is 15 residues long. The CDR3 sequence is CSVVRGPPTTDTQYF. CDR3 DNA sequence: TGCAGCGTTGTCAGGGGCCCTCCAACCACAGATACGCAGTATTTT.

This clonotype was counted only a few times. The V gene is TRBV24-1, the J gene TRBJ1-1; D unclear. The CDR3 extends over 13 amino acids. Germline CDR1 reads KGHDR; CDR2 reads SFDVKD. V gave up 4 bases and J gave up 5 bases, with 10 bases separating them. As DNA, the CDR3 is TGTGCCACCAGTGACCCCGGTAGGACTGAAGCTTTCTTT. Its translation is CATSDPGRTEAFF.

The table lists this clonotype with a few counts. The CDR3 loop is CASSAGGSYGYTF. CDR3 bases: TGTGCCAGCAGCGCCGGGGGCTCCTATGGCTACACCTTC. V and J are TRBV9 and TRBJ1-2; D possibly corresponds to TRBD1 (6 bases). Between the trimmed V and J ends, which lost 3 bases and 4 bases, there was a span of 10 bases. The CDR3 runs to 13 residues. Germline V gives CDR1 SGDLS, CDR2 YYNGEE. Looking up the rest from reference TRBV9 and TRBJ1-2 gives the full variable domain: DSGVTQTPKHLITATGQRVTLRCSPRSGDLSVYWYQQSLDQGLQFLIQYYNGEERAKGNILERFSAQQFPDLHSELNLSSLELGDSALYFCASSAGGSYGYTFGSGTRLTVV.

The chain couples TRBV20-1 to TRBJ2-1; D is tentatively TRBD1 or TRBD2 (6 bases each). Per germline, CDR1 DFQATT and CDR2 SNEGSKA (reference sequence). This CDR3 spans 16 amino acids. V was shortened by 0 bases and J by 3 bases, with 15 bases between the two germline ends. The CDR3 loop is CSARDRMGGRYNEQFF. In DNA, the CDR3 is TGCAGTGCTAGAGATCGGATGGGGGGCCGCTACAATGAGCAGTTCTTC.

This clonotype occurred a few times. The chain uses TRBV20-1 and TRBJ2-1; no definite D call. Trimming removed 6 bases from V and 7 bases from J, with 22 bases in between. Germline loops: CDR1 DFQATT, CDR2 SNEGSKA (reference sequence). There are 15 residues in the CDR3. DNA of the CDR3: TGCAGTGCCCTTTCTCTGGTCGGAGAGAGTAATGAGCAGTTCTTC. Amino acid sequence: CSALSLVGESNEQFF.